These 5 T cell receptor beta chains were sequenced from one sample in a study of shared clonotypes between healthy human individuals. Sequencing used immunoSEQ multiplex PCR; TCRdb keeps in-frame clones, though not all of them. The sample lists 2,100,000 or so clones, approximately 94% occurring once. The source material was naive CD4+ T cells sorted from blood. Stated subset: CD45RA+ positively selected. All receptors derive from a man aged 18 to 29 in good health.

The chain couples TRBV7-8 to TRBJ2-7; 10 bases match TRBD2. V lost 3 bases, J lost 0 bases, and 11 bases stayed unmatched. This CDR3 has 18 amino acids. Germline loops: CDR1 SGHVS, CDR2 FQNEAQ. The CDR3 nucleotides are TGTGCCAGCAGCTTGGGGCTAGCGGGGGAGTCGGGCTCCTACGAGCAGTACTTC. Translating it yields CASSLGLAGESGSYEQYF.

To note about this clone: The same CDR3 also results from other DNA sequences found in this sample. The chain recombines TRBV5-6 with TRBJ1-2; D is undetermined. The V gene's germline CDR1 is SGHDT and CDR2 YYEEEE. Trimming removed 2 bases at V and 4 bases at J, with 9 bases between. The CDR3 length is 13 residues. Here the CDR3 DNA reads TGTGCCAGCAGCTTTAAGGGAAGCTATGGCTACACCTTC. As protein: CASSFKGSYGYTF.

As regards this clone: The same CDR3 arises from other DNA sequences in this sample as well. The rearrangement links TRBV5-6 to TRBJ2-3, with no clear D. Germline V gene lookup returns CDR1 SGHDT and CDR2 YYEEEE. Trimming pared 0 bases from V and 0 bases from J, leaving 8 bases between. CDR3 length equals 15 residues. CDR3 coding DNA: TGTGCCAGCAGCTTGGACGGCCAAAGCACAGATACGCAGTATTTT. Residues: CASSLDGQSTDTQYF.

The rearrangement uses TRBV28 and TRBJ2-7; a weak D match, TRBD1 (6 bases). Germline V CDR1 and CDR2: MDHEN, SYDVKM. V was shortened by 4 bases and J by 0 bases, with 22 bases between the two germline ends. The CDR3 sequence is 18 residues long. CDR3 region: CASSSFLSGQPGSYEQYF. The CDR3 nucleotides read TGTGCCAGCAGTTCTTTTCTATCAGGACAGCCAGGCTCCTACGAGCAGTACTTC.

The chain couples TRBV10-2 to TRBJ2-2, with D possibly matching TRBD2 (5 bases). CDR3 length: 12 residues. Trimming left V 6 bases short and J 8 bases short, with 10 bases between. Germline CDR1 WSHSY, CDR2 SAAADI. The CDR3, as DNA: TGCGCCAGCAGGGGAGTAGAGGGGGAGCTGTTTTTT. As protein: CASRGVEGELFF.